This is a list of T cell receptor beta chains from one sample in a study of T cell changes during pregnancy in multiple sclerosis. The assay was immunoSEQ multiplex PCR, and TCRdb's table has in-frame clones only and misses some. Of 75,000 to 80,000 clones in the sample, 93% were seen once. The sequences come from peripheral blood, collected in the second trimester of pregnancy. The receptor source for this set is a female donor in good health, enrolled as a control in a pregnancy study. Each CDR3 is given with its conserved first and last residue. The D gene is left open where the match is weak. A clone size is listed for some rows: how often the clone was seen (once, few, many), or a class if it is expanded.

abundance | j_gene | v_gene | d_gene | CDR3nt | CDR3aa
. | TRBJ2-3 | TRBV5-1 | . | TGCGCCAGCAGCTTAGGGGTCAGCGGCACAGATACGCAGTATTTT | CASSLGVSGTDTQYF
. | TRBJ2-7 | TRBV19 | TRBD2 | TGTGCCAGTAGTATTCCGGGGGGTGGGGAGCAGTACTTC | CASSIPGGGEQYF
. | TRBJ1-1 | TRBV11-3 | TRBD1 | TGTGCCAGCAGCGACCAGGGGGGACGAGCTTTCTTT | CASSDQGGRAFF
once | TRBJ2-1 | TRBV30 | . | TGTGCCTGGAGTGTAGAGGGGGCCTACAATGAGCAGTTCTTC | CAWSVEGAYNEQFF
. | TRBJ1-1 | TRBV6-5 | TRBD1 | TGTGCCAGCAGTTATTACAGGGGACCGAACACTGAAGCTTTCTTT | CASSYYRGPNTEAFF
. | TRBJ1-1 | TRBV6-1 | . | TGTGCCAGCAGTGAACAAGCAGGGGAGGGGACTGAAGCTTTCTTT | CASSEQAGEGTEAFF
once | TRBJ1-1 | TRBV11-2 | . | TGTGCCAGCAGTCAGGTTAGGGGGGGTCCTGAAGCTTTCTTT | CASSQVRGGPEAFF
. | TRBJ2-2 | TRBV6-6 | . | TGTGCCAGCGGAAACCCCGGGAACGGGGAGCTGTTTTTT | CASGNPGNGELFF
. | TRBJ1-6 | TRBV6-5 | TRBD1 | TGTGCCAGCAGTGTGGACAGGGATGGGTCACCCCTCCACTTT | CASSVDRDGSPLHF
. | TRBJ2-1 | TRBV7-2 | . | TGTGCCAGCAGCTCCGACAGGAACAATGAGCAGTTCTTC | CASSSDRNNEQFF
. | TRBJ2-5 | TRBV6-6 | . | TGTGCCAGCAGTTACGGGAGCCAAAACCTCCAAGAGACCCAGTACTTC | CASSYGSQNLQETQYF
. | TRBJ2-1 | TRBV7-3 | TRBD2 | TGTGCCAGCAGCTCCGTCGTGGGGGGGATCGACAATGAGCAGTTCTTC | CASSSVVGGIDNEQFF
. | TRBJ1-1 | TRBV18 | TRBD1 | TGTGCCAGCTCACCTAGGGGACAGACGAGCACTGAAGCTTTCTTT | CASSPRGQTSTEAFF
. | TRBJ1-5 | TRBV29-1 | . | TGCAGCGTCGTAGAGGTTAGAGGAGGACCCCAGCATTTT | CSVVEVRGGPQHF
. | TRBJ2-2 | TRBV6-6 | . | TGTGCCAGCAGCCCACGACCTAGTAGTACCGGGGAGCTGTTTTTT | CASSPRPSSTGELFF
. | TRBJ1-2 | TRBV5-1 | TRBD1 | TGCGCCAGCAGCTTGTCCCGGGACAGGGGAAGGAAGGATGGCTACACCTTC | CASSLSRDRGRKDGYTF
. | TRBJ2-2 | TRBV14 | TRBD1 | TGTGCCAGCAGCCTATACCTGACAGGGGACACCGGGGAGCTGTTTTTT | CASSLYLTGDTGELFF
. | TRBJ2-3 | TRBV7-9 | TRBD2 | TGTGCCAGCAGCTTAGGGCTAGCGGGGGCCGATACGCAGTATTTT | CASSLGLAGADTQYF
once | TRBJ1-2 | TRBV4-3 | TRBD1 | TGCGCCAGCACCTCCGGGACAGGAGCCTCTGGCTACACCTTC | CASTSGTGASGYTF
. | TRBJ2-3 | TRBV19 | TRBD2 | TGTGCCAGTAGTGCGAGACAACCGGGACTAGCGGGGGGAAGCACAGATACGCAGTATTTT | CASSARQPGLAGGSTDTQYF
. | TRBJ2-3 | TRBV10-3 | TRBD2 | TGTGCCATCTCCACAGGACGGGGGGGGATAGATACGCAGTATTTT | CAISTGRGGIDTQYF
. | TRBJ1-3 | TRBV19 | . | TGTGCCAGTAGTACCTGGCAGGATCAAAACACCATATATTTT | CASSTWQDQNTIYF
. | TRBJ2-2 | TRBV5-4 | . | TGTGCCAGCAGCTTGGATGAGCCCGGGGAGCTGTTTTTT | CASSLDEPGELFF
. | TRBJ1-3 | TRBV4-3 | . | TGCGCCAGCAGCCAAGATGACGGGGGAGGAAACACCATATATTTT | CASSQDDGGGNTIYF
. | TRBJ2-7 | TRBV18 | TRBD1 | TGTGCCAGCTCATCTAGGACAGGGACCTACGAGCAGTACTTC | CASSSRTGTYEQYF
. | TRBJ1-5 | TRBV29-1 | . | TGCAGCGTTGAAGGAGGGGGAGCGGATCAGCCCCAGCATTTT | CSVEGGGADQPQHF
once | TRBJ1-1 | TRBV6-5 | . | TGTGCCAGCAGGCGTAATGTGAACACTGAAGCTTTCTTT | CASRRNVNTEAFF
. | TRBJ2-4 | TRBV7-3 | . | TGTGCCAGCAGCTTACAGGGGCGCGAAAACATTCAGTACTTC | CASSLQGRENIQYF
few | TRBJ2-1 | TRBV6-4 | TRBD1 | TGTGCCAGCAGTGAGGGACAGGGTGGCTACAATGAGCAGTTCTTC | CASSEGQGGYNEQFF
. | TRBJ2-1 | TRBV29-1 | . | TGCAGCGTTGAGAGGCCGGTTCTCCATGAGCAGTTCTTC | CSVERPVLHEQFF
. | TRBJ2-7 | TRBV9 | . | TGTGCCAGCAGCGTAGGAACAGGGCAGAACTACGAGCAGTACTTC | CASSVGTGQNYEQYF
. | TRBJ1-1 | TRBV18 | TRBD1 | TGTGCCAGCTCACCAGGACAGGGGCAGAACACTGAAGCTTTCTTT | CASSPGQGQNTEAFF
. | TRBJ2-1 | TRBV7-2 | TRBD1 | TGTGCCAGCAGCTTAGGGGACAGCCAGTTCTTC | CASSLGDSQFF
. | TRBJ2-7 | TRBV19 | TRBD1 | TGTGCCAGTAGCCCGCCCGACGGACAGGGCTTCCACGAGCAGTACTTC | CASSPPDGQGFHEQYF
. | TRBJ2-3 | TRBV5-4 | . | TGTGCCAGCAGCGATGGGGTGGGGGGGCATACGCAGTATTTT | CASSDGVGGHTQYF
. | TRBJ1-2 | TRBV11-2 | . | TGTGCCAGCAGCTTAGCGCAGGGTGTCACCTTC | CASSLAQGVTF
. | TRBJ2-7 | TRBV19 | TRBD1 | TGTGCCAGTAGTTCCTCGGACAGGGGGTACGAGCAGTACTTC | CASSSSDRGYEQYF